Shown below are 21 T cell receptor beta chains from a single sample sequenced in a study of graft-versus-host responses after intestinal transplantation. Their recognized antigens are unknown. Here immunoSEQ multiplex PCR was the method, and the copy in TCRdb shows in-frame clones only, minus some. There are some 90,000 clones in the sample; less than 95% occur only once, and about 0.4% lies in the top ten. Specimen: unstimulated CD8+ T cells sorted from spleen or lymph node cells, collected before transplant. The receptor set was obtained from a human donor who was the organ donor for an intestinal transplant.

This clone came up a few times. V gene TRBV2 combines with J gene TRBJ1-4, with D perhaps matching TRBD1 (5 bases). Germline CDR1 is SNHLY and CDR2 is FYNNEI. V lost 8 bases, J lost 11 bases, and 21 bases lay in between. The CDR3 spans 14 residues. CDR3 residues: CASVLGAGRDKLFF. The CDR3 DNA reads TGTGCCAGCGTCTTAGGGGCGGGAAGAGATAAACTGTTTTTT.

The chain links TRBV4-1 to TRBJ2-5; 10 nucleotides align to TRBD2. The CDR3 loop spans 15 amino acids. Germline V lookup: CDR1 MGHRA, CDR2 YSYEKL. V lost 1 base and J lost 7; bases outside the gene matches: 6. The CDR3: CASSQGLAGVVTQYF. CDR3 DNA: TGCGCCAGCAGCCAAGGGCTAGCGGGGGTTGTGACCCAGTACTTC.

The V call is TRBV7-9, the J call TRBJ1-2; possible D gene TRBD1, 6 bases. With 3 bases removed from V and 3 bases from J, the gap between germline ends came to 14 bases. Germline values: CDR1 SEHNR, CDR2 FQNEAQ (reference sequence). The CDR3 contains 15 residues. DNA of the CDR3: TGTGCCAGCAGCTTGCAGGGGCCGGCCTACTATGGCTACACCTTC. Its translation is CASSLQGPAYYGYTF.

This clone was seen once. The chain combines TRBV27 with TRBJ2-1, with 7 bases that match TRBD1. The CDR3 loop spans 12 amino acids. V lost 4 bases to trimming and J lost 8 bases; unmatched junction nucleotides: 2. Germline values: CDR1 MNHEY, CDR2 SMNVEV (reference sequence). The CDR3, as DNA: TGTGCCAGCAGTTCGACAGGGTATGAGCAGTTCTTC. It yields the protein CASSSTGYEQFF.

Written as DNA, the CDR3 is TGTGCCAGCAGTGAATTGACGGGGGGGCTCGAAGAGACCCAGTACTTC. The encoded protein is CASSELTGGLEETQYF. The chain has TRBV6-1 and TRBJ2-5, with TRBD2 matching 8 bases. This CDR3 is 16 amino acids long. CDR1 and CDR2 from the germline V gene are MNHNS and SASEGT. J lost 3 bases, V lost 2 bases, and 8 bases had no gene match.

J is TRBJ1-2 and V is TRBV5-1; 7 nucleotides align to TRBD1. V lost 7 bases to trimming and J lost 5 bases; unmatched junction nucleotides: 14. Germline V gene data show CDR1 as SGHRS and CDR2 as YFSETQ. The CDR3 loop spans 15 amino acids. CDR3 in amino acids: CASGLSMARGYGYTF. The CDR3 region has the DNA TGCGCCAGCGGACTGTCGATGGCCAGGGGGTATGGCTACACCTTC.

V gene TRBV4-3 combines with J gene TRBJ1-3; D ambiguous. Between the trimmed V and J ends, which lost 1 base and 4 bases, there was a span of 8 bases. This CDR3 comprises 14 residues. CDR1 is LGHNA, CDR2 YSLEER, per germline. The CDR3 loop is CASSQGALGNTIYF. For the CDR3, the DNA is TGCGCCAGCAGCCAAGGTGCGTTGGGAAACACCATATATTTT.

In this sample, this clone turned up a few times. V and J are TRBV7-9 and TRBJ2-7; no firm D call. There are 12 residues in the CDR3. V shed 5 bases and J shed 5 bases, with 10 bases lying between them. Germline assignment: CDR1 SEHNR and CDR2 FQNEAQ (reference sequence). CDR3 in amino acids: CASSLRVHEQYF. As DNA, the CDR3 is TGTGCCAGCAGCCTCCGAGTCCACGAGCAGTACTTC. The full variable domain, with the rest looked up from reference TRBV7-9 and TRBJ2-7, is DTGVSQNPRHKITKRGQNVTFRCDPISEHNRLYWYRQTLGQGPEFLTYFQNEAQLEKSRLLSDRFSAERPKGSFSTLEIQRTEQGDSAMYLCASSLRVHEQYFGPGTRLTVT.

The chain recombines TRBV4-1 with TRBJ2-1; TRBD1 aligns across 7 bases. V lost 2 bases, J lost 3 bases, and 4 bases stayed unmatched. Germline-derived CDR1 and CDR2 are MGHRA and YSYEKL. The CDR3 runs to 15 residues. CDR3 amino acids: CASSQNRGDYNEQFF. CDR3 nucleotides: TGCGCCAGCAGCCAAAACAGGGGTGACTACAATGAGCAGTTCTTC.

This clone was counted once. This chain links TRBV11-2 with TRBJ1-3; D not resolved. This CDR3 contains 15 residues. Between the trimmed V and J ends, which lost 1 base and 0 bases, there was a span of 7 bases. Germline V CDR1 and CDR2: SGHAT, FQNNGV. CDR3 coding DNA: TGTGCCAGCAGCTTAGTTCCACTCTCTGGAAACACCATATATTTT. Protein: CASSLVPLSGNTIYF. Full variable domain (missing parts from reference TRBV11-2 and TRBJ1-3): EAGVAQSPRYKIIEKRQSVAFWCNPISGHATLYWYQQILGQGPKLLIQFQNNGVVDDSQLPKDRFSAERLKGVDSTLKIQPAKLEDSAVYLCASSLVPLSGNTIYFGEGSWLTVV.

This clone has only one observation. The V call is TRBV19, the J call TRBJ2-7; D might be TRBD2 (6 bases). Trimming left V 1 base short and J 2 bases short, with 9 bases between. The germline V gene has CDR1 LNHDA and CDR2 SQIVND (reference sequence). The CDR3 contains 14 residues. The CDR3 sequence: CASSIGGETYEQYF. The CDR3 bases are TGTGCCAGTAGTATAGGCGGGGAAACCTACGAGCAGTACTTC.

This chain links TRBV28 with TRBJ2-7; no firm D call. Trimming shortened V by 5 bases and J by 3 bases, and 20 bases separated the two germline ends. This CDR3 has 16 amino acids. The germline V gene has CDR1 MDHEN and CDR2 SYDVKM. The CDR3 reads CASSPAPAGSNYEQYF. For the CDR3, the DNA is TGTGCCAGCAGTCCGGCCCCGGCAGGCTCTAACTACGAGCAGTACTTC.

The CDR3 loop is CASSLLEGGGYQPQHF. The CDR3 nucleotides are TGTGCCAGCAGTTTATTGGAGGGGGGGGGATATCAGCCCCAGCATTTT. The chain recombines TRBV28 with TRBJ1-5; weak D call: TRBD1 (6 bases). Germline V lookup: CDR1 MDHEN, CDR2 SYDVKM. The ends were cut back, 1 base at V and 5 bases at J, with 15 bases in the middle. This CDR3 is built from 16 residues. The complete variable domain, with remaining parts taken from reference TRBV28 and TRBJ1-5, reads DVKVTQSSRYLVKRTGEKVFLECVQDMDHENMFWYRQDPGLGLRLIYFSYDVKMKEKGDIPEGYSVSREKKERFSLILESASTNQTSMYLCASSLLEGGGYQPQHFGDGTRLSIL.

As regards this clone: Additional DNA sequences in this sample encode the identical CDR3. The genes are TRBV4-2 and TRBJ1-2, with D possibly being TRBD1 (5 bases). This CDR3 is 12 amino acids long. Germline values: CDR1 LGHNA, CDR2 YNFKEQ. V lost 4 bases to trimming and J lost 4 bases, with 7 bases between them. CDR3 coding DNA: TGTGCCAGCAGCCCTGACAGCTATGGCTACACCTTC. It is translated as CASSPDSYGYTF.

The genes are TRBV4-3 and TRBJ1-1; the D gene is possibly TRBD1 (6 bases). V lost 4 bases to trimming and J lost 1 base, with 13 bases between them. The CDR3 sequence is 15 residues long. Germline values: CDR1 LGHNA, CDR2 YSLEER. The CDR3 region is CASSPDRHPNTEAFF. CDR3 nucleotide sequence: TGCGCCAGCAGCCCCGACAGGCACCCGAACACTGAAGCTTTCTTT.

The chain is built from TRBV7-8 and TRBJ2-1, with D uncertain. Germline lookup yields CDR1 SGHVS and CDR2 FQNEAQ. Deletions cut 1 base from V and 10 bases from J, with 8 bases between. The CDR3 runs to 12 residues. CDR3 DNA sequence: TGTGCCAGCAGCTTAGGTGTCGGGGAGCAGTTCTTC. Encoded protein: CASSLGVGEQFF.

CDR3 nucleotide sequence: TGTGCCAGCAGCCCATTCCGTTGGGCAACAGAGGGTAAAAACACCATATATTTT. Translating gives CASSPFRWATEGKNTIYF. The chain employs TRBV7-2 and TRBJ1-3; no firm D call. The CDR3 loop spans 18 amino acids. The V and J ends lost 5 bases and 6 bases respectively, with 26 bases between them. The germline gives CDR1 SGHTA, CDR2 FQGNSA.

The rearrangement uses TRBV27 and TRBJ1-2, with no clear D. The CDR3 is 14 residues long. The germline gives CDR1 MNHEY, CDR2 SMNVEV (reference sequence). Trimming stripped 4 bases from V and 2 bases from J, with 11 bases between. The CDR3 coding sequence is TGTGCCAGCAGTTGGAGCGGGGAGAACTATGGCTACACCTTC. This translates into CASSWSGENYGYTF.

The V gene is TRBV29-1, the J gene TRBJ2-1; D is possibly TRBD1 (5 bases). Trimming took off 4 bases at V and 6 bases at J, with 13 bases between the two ends. Germline-derived CDR1 and CDR2 are SQVTM and ANQGSEA. CDR3 length: 13 amino acids. This CDR3 is CSVADGQGNEQFF. The CDR3 nucleotides read TGCAGCGTTGCTGACGGGCAGGGCAATGAGCAGTTCTTC.

The chain carries TRBV4-1 and TRBJ2-5, with 9 bases that match TRBD2. The end of the DNA aligns better with TRBJ2-7, so the J call may be wrong. There are 17 residues in the CDR3. Germline lookup yields CDR1 MGHRA and CDR2 YSYEKL. The CDR3 loop is CASSQDLNLAGTYEQYF. The CDR3 nucleotides are TGCGCCAGCAGCCAAGATCTCAACCTAGCGGGGACATACGAGCAGTACTTC.

The chain has TRBV7-9 and TRBJ1-1; 9 bases line up with TRBD1. The germline gives CDR1 SEHNR, CDR2 FQNEAQ (reference sequence). The CDR3 length is 15 residues. V was clipped by 4 bases and J by 0 bases; unmatched bases: 3. CDR3 protein: CASSWGQGLNTEAFF. CDR3 sequence (DNA): TGTGCCAGCAGCTGGGGACAGGGTTTGAACACTGAAGCTTTCTTT.